This T cell receptor (beta chain) originates from a study of blood T cell repertoires in COVID-19. Study context: From T cells, B-cell-depleted T cells, or PBMCs came the material, which was cDNA or gDNA.

The CDR3 sequence is 14 residues long. With V trimmed by 2 bases and J by 6 bases, 8 bases remained unmatched. CDR1 and CDR2 (germline): GTSNPN, SVGIG (reference sequence). Here immunoSEQ multiplex PCR was the method, and the copy in TCRdb shows in-frame clones only, minus some. The data hold around 230,000 clones, with 83% observed a single time. This clonotype originated in a woman aged 40 to 50 with active or convalescent COVID-19. The chain links TRBV30 to TRBJ2-7; TRBD2 agrees at 9 bases. Sequencing was carried out using peripheral blood. CDR3: CAWSTGLARFEQYF. As DNA, the CDR3 is TGTGCCTGGAGTACGGGACTAGCCCGTTTCGAGCAGTACTTC.